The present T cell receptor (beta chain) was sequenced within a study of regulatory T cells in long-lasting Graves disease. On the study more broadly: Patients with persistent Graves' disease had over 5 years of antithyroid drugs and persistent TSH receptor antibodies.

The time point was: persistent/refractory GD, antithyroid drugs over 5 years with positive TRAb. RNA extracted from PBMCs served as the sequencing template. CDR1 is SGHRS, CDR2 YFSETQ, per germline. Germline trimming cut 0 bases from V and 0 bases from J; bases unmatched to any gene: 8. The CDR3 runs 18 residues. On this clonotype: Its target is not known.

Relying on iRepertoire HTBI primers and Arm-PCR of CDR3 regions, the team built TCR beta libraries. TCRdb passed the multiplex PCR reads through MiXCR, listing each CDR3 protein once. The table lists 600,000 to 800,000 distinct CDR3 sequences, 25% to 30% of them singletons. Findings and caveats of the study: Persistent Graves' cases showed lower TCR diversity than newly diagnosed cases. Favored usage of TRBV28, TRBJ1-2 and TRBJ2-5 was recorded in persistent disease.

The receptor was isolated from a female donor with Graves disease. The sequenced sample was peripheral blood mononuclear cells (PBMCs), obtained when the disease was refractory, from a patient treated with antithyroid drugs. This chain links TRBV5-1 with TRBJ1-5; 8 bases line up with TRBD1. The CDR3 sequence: CASSLGTGFFDSNQPQHF. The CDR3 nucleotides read TGCGCCAGCAGCTTGGGGACAGGGTTTTTTGATAGCAATCAGCCCCAGCATTTT.